This section outlines one T cell receptor (beta chain) sequence together with its context. Its antigen has not been determined. This entry is derived from a study of monozygotic twins with inflammatory bowel disease (dated by TCRdb to between 2017 and 2020). Regarding the research as a whole: A total of 28 monozygotic twin pairs were included in the full study, comprising nine German pairs (four IBD-concordant, five IBD-discordant) and 19 IBD-discordant Danish pairs. Disease-associated traits were sought mainly through comparisons between IBD patients and their genetically identical healthy co-twins within discordant pairs. Each individual had, on average, about 151 000 unique TCRalpha sequences and 181 000 unique TCRbeta sequences available for analysis. Points the paper makes about the study in general: Repertoire similarity did not differ between concordant and discordant twins, which could be due to limited statistical power. The analysis was unable to tell apart different T cell subtypes. Differing immunosuppressive treatments among patients may have added background noise and inter-individual variability to the repertoires. Fewer clonotypes were shared with other individuals by IBD patients than by healthy twins, most markedly in patients showing signs of disease activity. Measured by the inverse Simpson index, TCRbeta repertoire diversity was lower in IBD patients than in their healthy co-twins. No single strong signal or clonotype linked to IBD turned up in the results, so the idea that one exists was not supported.

A roughly 2.6 ml peripheral blood sample was drawn into PAXgene tubes per donor and stored at -80°C. Without T cell sorting, total RNA was isolated from whole blood using the PAXgene blood miRNA kit on an automated QIAcube. Deep TCRalpha and TCRbeta repertoire profiling with unique molecular barcoding was performed on peripheral blood of monozygotic twin pairs concordant or discordant for inflammatory bowel disease. Smoking habits were recorded for all twin pairs, with individuals classified as current, former or never smokers. The CDR3 numbers 14 residues from cysteine through phenylalanine. The coding DNA is unavailable. CDR1 and CDR2 are read off the germline V gene as SGHRS and YFSETQ. Library construction relied on 5' RACE. Each TCR library was prepared from about 3.5 ug of total RNA. cDNA was synthesized with SMARTScribe reverse transcriptase in eight separate reactions per sample. During cDNA synthesis, unique molecular identifiers containing a 6-nucleotide sample barcode were introduced by template switching. TCRalpha and TCRbeta cDNA was amplified by two nested PCRs of about 15 and 9 cycles, with bead purification after each PCR. Before amplification, the cDNA was treated with uracil DNA-glycosylase and purified using the QIAquick PCR purification kit. The second PCR added Illumina TruSeq-compatible adapters along with sample-specific barcodes. TapeStation and Qubit were used to check library quality and concentration, and roughly 5.5 ng of each library was pooled. The pooled libraries were sequenced with 2 x 100 bp reads and custom sequencing primers on an Illumina HiSeq2500 single-index Rapid Run. The study's own analysis went as follows. MiGEC version 1.2.6 was used for UMI-based consensus assembly, which corrected PCR and sequencing errors. MiXCR version 2.1.1 was used to carry out V(D)J alignment, clonotype assembly and CDR3 extraction. To normalise gene usage, clonotype sharing and MAIT/NKT TCR abundance, the analysis used the top 1000, 10 000 and 20 000 clonotypes per sample. Diversity was computed as the inverse Simpson index with the vegan R package after downsampling to 27 000 UMIs. Paired Mann-Whitney U tests were applied to discordant twin pairs, and Benjamini-Hochberg correction was used for multiple testing. The reads went through TCRdb reprocessing, and each CDR3 protein sequence gets one entry with no DNA. None of the V and J calls come from the authors' own analysis; TCRdb made them. In this sample's table one finds roughly 200,000 distinct CDR3 sequences. Under 8.5% of the sample rests with the top ten.

The source material was blood. The chain couples TRBV5-1 to TRBJ1-1; TCRdb lists TRBD1, though no DNA is available to test this call. The sequence derives from a human donor with ulcerative colitis or Crohn's disease, or a healthy co-twin of an affected twin (not recorded which). This receptor has the CDR3 CASSKGTEGTEAFF.